One and the same sample provided the 14 T cell receptor beta chains below, sequenced in a study of pediatric ulcerative colitis. TCRdb keeps only in-frame clones here, not all; method: immunoSEQ multiplex PCR. The sample includes tens of thousands of clones, over 70% of them seen just once. Rectal tissue came from one to two pinch biopsies taken at colonoscopy. Sequenced: gut tissue. The receptor source for this set is a girl aged 5 to 17 with moderate ulcerative colitis.

The V call is TRBV7-2, the J call TRBJ1-2, with D uncertain. Trimming left V 2 bases short and J 4 bases short, with 11 bases between. This CDR3 has 14 amino acids. CDR1 is SGHTA and CDR2 is FQGNSA in the germline V gene. The CDR3 DNA reads TGTGCCAGCAGCTTATATCCAGGCTCCTATGGCTACACCTTC. It yields the protein CASSLYPGSYGYTF.

The rearrangement uses TRBV30 and TRBJ2-5; the D is unclear. Trimming removed 5 bases from V and 3 bases from J, with 10 bases in between. The V gene's germline CDR1 is GTSNPN and CDR2 SVGIG (reference sequence). The CDR3 loop spans 12 amino acids. This CDR3 is CAWLGYEETQYF. The CDR3 nucleotides are TGTGCCTGGTTGGGTTATGAAGAGACCCAGTACTTC.

The rearrangement links TRBV4-1 to TRBJ2-3; D is possibly TRBD2 (5 bases). The germline V and J ends were trimmed by 0 bases and 8 bases, with 9 bases remaining between them. The CDR3 contains 13 residues. Per the germline V gene, CDR1 is MGHRA and CDR2 is YSYEKL. CDR3 nucleotide sequence: TGCGCCAGCAGCCAAGACGCTAGCTTTACGCAGTATTTT. This gives the protein CASSQDASFTQYF.

The chain employs TRBV6-6 and TRBJ1-2; 7 bases agree with TRBD1. V was clipped by 5 bases and J by 8 bases; unmatched bases: 14. This CDR3 contains 15 residues. The germline gives CDR1 MNHNY, CDR2 SVGAGI (reference sequence). CDR3 sequence reads: CASSPVFDRVVGYTF. CDR3 nucleotides: TGTGCCAGCAGTCCTGTTTTCGACAGGGTGGTCGGCTACACCTTC.

The chain has TRBV4-3 and TRBJ2-5; D gene unclear. The length of the CDR3 is 13 residues. In germline, CDR1 is LGHNA, CDR2 YSLEER. Trimming took off 0 bases at V and 2 bases at J, with 4 bases between the two ends. In nucleotides, the CDR3 is TGCGCCAGCAGCCAAGAACTACAAGAGACCCAGTACTTC. Amino acid sequence: CASSQELQETQYF.

The rearrangement uses TRBV28 and TRBJ1-1; D is undetermined. The CDR3 sequence is 13 residues long. Germline CDR1 and CDR2: MDHEN and SYDVKM. V lost 3 bases, J lost 1 base, and 6 bases lay in between. CDR3 coding DNA: TGTGCCAGCAGTTTGGTCGAGAACACTGAAGCTTTCTTT. It translates to CASSLVENTEAFF.

The chain couples TRBV6-1 to TRBJ2-3, with a weak D call TRBD2 (5 bases). The CDR3 contains 16 residues. The V end was cut by 2 bases, the J end by 2 bases, with 14 bases between. Germline V lookup: CDR1 MNHNS, CDR2 SASEGT. CDR3 nucleotide sequence: TGTGCCAGCAGTGAACTAGAGCGGTACCTCACAGATACGCAGTATTTT. Its protein is CASSELERYLTDTQYF.

The V call is TRBV11-2, the J call TRBJ2-7, with TRBD1 as a possible D gene (6 bases). Germline CDR1 is SGHAT and CDR2 is FQNNGV. There are 15 residues in the CDR3. With 3 bases removed from V and 2 bases from J, the gap between germline ends came to 14 bases. The CDR3 spells CASSLGRGSTYEQYF. Written as DNA, the CDR3 is TGTGCCAGCAGCTTGGGCAGGGGCAGTACCTACGAGCAGTACTTC.

There are a few counts of this clone. The V gene is TRBV7-9, the J gene TRBJ2-5, with no clear D. Germline V gives CDR1 SEHNR, CDR2 FQNEAQ (reference sequence). CDR3 length: 12 residues. Trimming pared 4 bases from V and 5 bases from J, leaving 8 bases between. CDR3 DNA sequence: TGTGCCAGCAGCTCAGTGGTTGAGACCCAGTACTTC. This sequence encodes CASSSVVETQYF.

The V and J genes are TRBV11-1 and TRBJ1-3; no reliable D call. V lost 10 bases and J 0 bases, leaving 13 bases between the germline ends. The germline gives CDR1 SGHAT, CDR2 FQDESV (reference sequence). CDR3 length: 14 amino acids. In nucleotides, the CDR3 is TGTGCCACCTCACAGAGCGGCTCTGGAAACACCATATATTTT. As protein: CATSQSGSGNTIYF.

The chain has TRBV30 and TRBJ2-1, with D tentatively TRBD1 or TRBD2 (5 bases each). This CDR3 is built from 14 residues. The V and J ends lost 0 bases and 6 bases respectively, with 12 bases between them. Looked up from germline, CDR1 is GTSNPN and CDR2 is SVGIG (reference sequence). CDR3 in amino acids: CAWSVLNGANEQFF. DNA of the CDR3: TGTGCCTGGAGTGTACTCAACGGGGCCAATGAGCAGTTCTTC.

The chain is built from TRBV27 and TRBJ1-4; the D is unclear. The length of the CDR3 is 14 residues. Trimming stripped 4 bases from V and 0 bases from J, with 6 bases between. Germline lookup yields CDR1 MNHEY and CDR2 SMNVEV (reference sequence). DNA of the CDR3: TGTGCCAGCAGTTCGAGTGCAACTAATGAAAAACTGTTTTTT. This codes for CASSSSATNEKLFF.

This chain connects TRBV7-8 to TRBJ2-1; 7 bases match TRBD2. The CDR3 totals 20 residues. Per germline, CDR1 SGHVS and CDR2 FQNEAQ. The V gene end was trimmed by 3 bases and the J gene end by 0 bases; junction bases not matched to a gene: 17. The CDR3 protein is CASSLYPGGRIGSSYNEQFF. The DNA for the CDR3 is TGTGCCAGCAGCTTGTATCCCGGCGGGAGAATTGGGAGCTCCTACAATGAGCAGTTCTTC.

The chain employs TRBV28 and TRBJ1-5, with D possibly matching TRBD1 (5 bases). Germline-derived CDR1 and CDR2 are MDHEN and SYDVKM. V shed 2 bases and J shed 3 bases, with 8 bases lying between them. The CDR3 is 14 amino acids. This CDR3 reads CASSLGTDNQPQHF. The CDR3 nucleotides are TGTGCCAGCAGTTTAGGGACGGACAATCAGCCCCAGCATTTT.